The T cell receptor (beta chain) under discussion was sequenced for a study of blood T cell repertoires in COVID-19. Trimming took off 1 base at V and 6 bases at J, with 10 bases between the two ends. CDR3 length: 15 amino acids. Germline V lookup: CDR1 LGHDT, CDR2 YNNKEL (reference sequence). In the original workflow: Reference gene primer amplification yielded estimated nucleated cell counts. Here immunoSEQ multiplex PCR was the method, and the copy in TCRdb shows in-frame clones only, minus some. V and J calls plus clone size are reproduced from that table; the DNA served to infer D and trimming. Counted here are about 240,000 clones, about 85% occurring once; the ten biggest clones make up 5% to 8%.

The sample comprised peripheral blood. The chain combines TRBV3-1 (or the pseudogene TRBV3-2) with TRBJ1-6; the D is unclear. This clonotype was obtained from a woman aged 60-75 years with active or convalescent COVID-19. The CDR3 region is CASSQGPPPNSPLHF. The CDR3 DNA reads TGTGCCAGCAGCCAAGGTCCCCCTCCTAATTCACCCCTCCACTTT.